This T cell receptor (beta chain) was sequenced for a study of OX40 agonist ivuxolimab in advanced cancers. Study summary: Partial responses were achieved by three patients, of whom one had hepatocellular carcinoma and two had cutaneous melanoma. Study-wide points: The expanded peripheral T cells' antigen specificity was not determined.

The protocol was immunoSEQ multiplex PCR, while the TCRdb copy is restricted to in-frame clones and leaves out a portion. The sample carries roughly 73,000 clones, roughly 86% recorded once. The CDR3 covers 13 residues. Between the trimmed V and J ends, which lost 4 bases and 4 bases, there was a span of 10 bases. Germline V gene sequence: CDR1 MRHNA, CDR2 SNTAGT. A word on this clone: Its antigen is undetermined.

Sampling times: baseline, cycle 4 day 1, cycle 7 day 1. The TCR was taken from an adult with an advanced solid tumor such as melanoma, head and neck, liver or kidney cancer. V is TRBV6-4 and J is TRBJ1-2, with D perhaps TRBD1 (5 bases). Sequencing used CD4+ or CD8+ T cells sorted from blood, obtained in a trial of the OX40 agonist ivuxolimab. This CDR3 reads CASSGQGGYGYTF. The CDR3 coding sequence is TGTGCCAGCAGTGGCCAGGGAGGCTATGGCTACACCTTC.